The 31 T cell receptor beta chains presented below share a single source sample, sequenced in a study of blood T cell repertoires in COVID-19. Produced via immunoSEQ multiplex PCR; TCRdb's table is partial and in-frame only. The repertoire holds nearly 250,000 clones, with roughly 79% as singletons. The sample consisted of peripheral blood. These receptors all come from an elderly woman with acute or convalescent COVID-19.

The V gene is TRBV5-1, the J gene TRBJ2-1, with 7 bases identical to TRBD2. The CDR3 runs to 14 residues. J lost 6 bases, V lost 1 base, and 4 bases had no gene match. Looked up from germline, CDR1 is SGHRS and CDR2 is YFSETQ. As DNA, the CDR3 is TGCGCCAGCAGCTTGAGCGGGGTCGGCAATGAGCAGTTCTTC. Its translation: CASSLSGVGNEQFF.

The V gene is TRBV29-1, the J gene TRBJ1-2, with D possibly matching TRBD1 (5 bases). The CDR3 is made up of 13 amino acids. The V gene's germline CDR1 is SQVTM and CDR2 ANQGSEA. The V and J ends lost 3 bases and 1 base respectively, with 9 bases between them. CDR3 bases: TGCAGCGTTGATTCAGGGCTTAACTATGGCTACACCTTC. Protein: CSVDSGLNYGYTF.

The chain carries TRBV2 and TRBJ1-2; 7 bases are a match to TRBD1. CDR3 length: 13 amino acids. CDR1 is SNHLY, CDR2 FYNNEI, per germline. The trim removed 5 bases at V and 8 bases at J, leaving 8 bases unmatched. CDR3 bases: TGTGCCAGCAGTTGGGACAGCCAGAAAGGCTACACCTTC. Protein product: CASSWDSQKGYTF.

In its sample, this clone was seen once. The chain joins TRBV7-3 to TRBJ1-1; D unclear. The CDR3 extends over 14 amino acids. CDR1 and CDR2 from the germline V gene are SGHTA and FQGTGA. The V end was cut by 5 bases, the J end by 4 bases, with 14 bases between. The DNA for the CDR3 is TGTGCCAGCAGCCTAGCCCGGGAGAGCACTGAAGCTTTCTTT. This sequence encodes CASSLARESTEAFF.

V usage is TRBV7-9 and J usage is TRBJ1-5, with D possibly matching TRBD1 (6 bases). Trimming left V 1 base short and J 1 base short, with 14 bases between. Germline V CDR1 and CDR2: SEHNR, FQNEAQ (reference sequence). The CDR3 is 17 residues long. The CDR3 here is CASSLGIQGGSNQPQHF. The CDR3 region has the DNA TGTGCCAGCAGCTTAGGAATACAGGGCGGGAGCAATCAGCCCCAGCATTTT.

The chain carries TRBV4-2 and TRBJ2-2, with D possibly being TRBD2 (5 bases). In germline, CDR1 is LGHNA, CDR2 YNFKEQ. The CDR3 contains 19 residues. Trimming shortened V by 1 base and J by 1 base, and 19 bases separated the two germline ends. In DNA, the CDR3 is TGTGCCAGCAGCCAAGCTCAAGGAGGAGCCAAGAGGAACACCGGGGAGCTGTTTTTT. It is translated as CASSQAQGGAKRNTGELFF.

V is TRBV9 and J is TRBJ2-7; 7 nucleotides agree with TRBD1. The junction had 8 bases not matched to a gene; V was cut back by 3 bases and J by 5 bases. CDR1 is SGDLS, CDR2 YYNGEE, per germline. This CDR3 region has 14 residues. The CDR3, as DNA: TGTGCCAGCAGCGCCCCGGGACAGATCAACGAGCAGTACTTC. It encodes CASSAPGQINEQYF.

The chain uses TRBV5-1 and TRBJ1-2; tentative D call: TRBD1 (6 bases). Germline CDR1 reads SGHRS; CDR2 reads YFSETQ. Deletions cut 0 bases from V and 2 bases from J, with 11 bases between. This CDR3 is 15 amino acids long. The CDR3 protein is CASSLGDKGNYGYTF. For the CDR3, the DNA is TGCGCCAGCAGCTTGGGGGACAAGGGGAACTATGGCTACACCTTC.

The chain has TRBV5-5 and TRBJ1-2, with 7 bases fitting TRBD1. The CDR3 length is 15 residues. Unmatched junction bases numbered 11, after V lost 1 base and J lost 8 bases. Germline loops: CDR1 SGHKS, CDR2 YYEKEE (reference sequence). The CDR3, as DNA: TGTGCCAGCAGCTTGTACGGGACAGACTATGGCGGCTACACCTTC. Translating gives CASSLYGTDYGGYTF.

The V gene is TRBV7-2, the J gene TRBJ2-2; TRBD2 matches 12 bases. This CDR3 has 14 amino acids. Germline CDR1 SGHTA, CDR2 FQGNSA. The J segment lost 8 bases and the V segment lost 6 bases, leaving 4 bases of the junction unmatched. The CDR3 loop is CASSRLAGAGELFF. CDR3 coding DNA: TGTGCCAGCAGTAGACTAGCGGGGGCGGGGGAGCTGTTTTTT. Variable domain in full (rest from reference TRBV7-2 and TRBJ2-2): GAGVSQSPSNKVTEKGKDVELRCDPISGHTALYWYRQSLGQGLEFLIYFQGNSAPDKSGLPSDRFSAERTGGSVSTLTIQRTQQEDSAVYLCASSRLAGAGELFFGEGSRLTVL.

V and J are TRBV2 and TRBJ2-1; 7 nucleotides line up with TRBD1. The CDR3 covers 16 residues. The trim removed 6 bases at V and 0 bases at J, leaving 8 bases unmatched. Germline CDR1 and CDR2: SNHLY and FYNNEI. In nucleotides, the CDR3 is TGTGCCAGCAGCCGACAGGGCTCCAGCTCCTACAATGAGCAGTTCTTC. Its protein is CASSRQGSSSYNEQFF.

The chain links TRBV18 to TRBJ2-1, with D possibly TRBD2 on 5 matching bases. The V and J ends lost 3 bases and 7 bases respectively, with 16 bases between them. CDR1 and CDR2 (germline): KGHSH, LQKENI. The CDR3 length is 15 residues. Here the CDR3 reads CASSPRAPPENEQFF. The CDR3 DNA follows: TGTGCCAGCTCACCGAGGGCCCCGCCGGAAAATGAGCAGTTCTTC.

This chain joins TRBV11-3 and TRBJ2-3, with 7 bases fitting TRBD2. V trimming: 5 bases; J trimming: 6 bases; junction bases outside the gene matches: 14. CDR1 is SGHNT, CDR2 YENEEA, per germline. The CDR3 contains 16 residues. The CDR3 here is CASSLGLQQHSDTQYF. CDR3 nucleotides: TGTGCCAGCAGCCTGGGACTACAACAACATTCGGATACGCAGTATTTT.

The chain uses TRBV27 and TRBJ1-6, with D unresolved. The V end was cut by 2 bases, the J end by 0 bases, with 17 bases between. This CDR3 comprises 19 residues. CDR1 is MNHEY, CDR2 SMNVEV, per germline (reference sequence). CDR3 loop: CASSLAGRAGYSYNSPLHF. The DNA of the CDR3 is TGTGCCAGCAGTTTAGCGGGCCGGGCGGGCTACTCCTATAATTCACCCCTCCACTTT.

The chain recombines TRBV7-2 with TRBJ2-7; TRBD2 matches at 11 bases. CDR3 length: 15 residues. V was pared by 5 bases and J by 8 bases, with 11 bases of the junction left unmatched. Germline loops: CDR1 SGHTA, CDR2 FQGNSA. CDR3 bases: TGTGCCAGCAGCCCCTATAGCGGGGGGGCCTGGAAGCAGTACTTC. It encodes CASSPYSGGAWKQYF.

CDR3 in amino acids: CASSIRRLAYNEQFF. In nucleotides, the CDR3 is TGTGCCAGCAGCATCCGGAGACTAGCCTACAATGAGCAGTTCTTC. The chain is built from TRBV7-9 and TRBJ2-1; possibly TRBD2 for D (6 bases). The CDR3 is 15 amino acids. Per germline, CDR1 SEHNR and CDR2 FQNEAQ (reference sequence). Trimming took 5 bases from V and 2 from J, leaving 13 bases between them.

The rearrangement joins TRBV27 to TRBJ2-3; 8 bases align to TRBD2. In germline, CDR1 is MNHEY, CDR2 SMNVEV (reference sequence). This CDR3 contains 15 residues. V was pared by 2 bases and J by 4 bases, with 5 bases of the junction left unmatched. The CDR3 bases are TGTGCCAGCAGTTTACGGGGGGGGGCGGCAGATACGCAGTATTTT. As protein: CASSLRGGAADTQYF.

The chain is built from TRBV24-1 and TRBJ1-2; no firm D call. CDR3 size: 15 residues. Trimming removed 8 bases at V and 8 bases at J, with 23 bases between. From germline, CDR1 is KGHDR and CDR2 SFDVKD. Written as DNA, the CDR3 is TGTGCCACCAACTCCAAGGAAGGCACTATAAAAGGCTACACCTTC. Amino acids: CATNSKEGTIKGYTF.

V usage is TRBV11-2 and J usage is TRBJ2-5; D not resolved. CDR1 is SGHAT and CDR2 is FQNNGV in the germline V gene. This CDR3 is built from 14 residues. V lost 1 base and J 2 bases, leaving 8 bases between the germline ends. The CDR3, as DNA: TGTGCCAGCAGCTTAGGAGGCGAGCAAGAGACCCAGTACTTC. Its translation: CASSLGGEQETQYF.

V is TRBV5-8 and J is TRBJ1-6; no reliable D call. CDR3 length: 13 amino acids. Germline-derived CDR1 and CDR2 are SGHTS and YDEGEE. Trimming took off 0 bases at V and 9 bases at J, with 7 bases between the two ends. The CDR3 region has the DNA TGTGCCAGCAGCTTGGCCAGTGGTTCACCCCTCCACTTT. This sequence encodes CASSLASGSPLHF.

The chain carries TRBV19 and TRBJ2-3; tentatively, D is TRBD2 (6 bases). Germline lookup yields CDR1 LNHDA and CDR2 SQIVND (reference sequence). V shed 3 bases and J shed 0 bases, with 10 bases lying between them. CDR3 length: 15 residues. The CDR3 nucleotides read TGTGCCAGTAGTATTTGGGACTCCAGCACAGATACGCAGTATTTT. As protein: CASSIWDSSTDTQYF.

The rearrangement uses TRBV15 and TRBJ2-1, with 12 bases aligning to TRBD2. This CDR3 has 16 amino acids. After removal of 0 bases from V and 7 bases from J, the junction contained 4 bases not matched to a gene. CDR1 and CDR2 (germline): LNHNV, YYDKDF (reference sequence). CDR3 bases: TGTGCCACCAGCAGAGAGACTAGCGGGAGACCGAATGAGCAGTTCTTC. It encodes CATSRETSGRPNEQFF.

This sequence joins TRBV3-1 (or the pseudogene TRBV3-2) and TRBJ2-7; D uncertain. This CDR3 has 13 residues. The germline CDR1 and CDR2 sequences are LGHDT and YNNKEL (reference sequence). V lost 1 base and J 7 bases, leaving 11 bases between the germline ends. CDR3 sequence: CASSQGLGGEQYF. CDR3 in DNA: TGTGCCAGCAGCCAAGGTCTCGGCGGAGAGCAGTACTTC.

For the CDR3, the DNA is TGCGCCGCCCGCCCCCCGGGACTAGCCGCCTACGAGCAGTACTTC. Its protein product is CAARPPGLAAYEQYF. The gene calls are TRBV10-1 and TRBJ2-7; 9 bases line up with TRBD2. The CDR3 extends over 15 amino acids. Trimming at V came to 11 bases and at J to 2 bases, leaving 13 bases not matched to a gene. Per the germline V gene, CDR1 is WNHNN and CDR2 is SYGVQD (reference sequence).

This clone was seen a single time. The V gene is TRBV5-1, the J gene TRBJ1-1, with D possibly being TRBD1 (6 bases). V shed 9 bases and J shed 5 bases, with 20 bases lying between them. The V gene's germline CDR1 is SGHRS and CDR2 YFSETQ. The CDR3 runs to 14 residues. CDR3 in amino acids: CATWVGPGATEAFF. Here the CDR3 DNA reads TGCGCCACCTGGGTGGGGCCAGGGGCAACTGAAGCTTTCTTT.

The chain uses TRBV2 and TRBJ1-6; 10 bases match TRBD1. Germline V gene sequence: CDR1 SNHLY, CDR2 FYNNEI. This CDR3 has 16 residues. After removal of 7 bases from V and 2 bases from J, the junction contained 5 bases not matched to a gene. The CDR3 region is CASTPGQGPYNSPLHF. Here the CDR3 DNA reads TGTGCCAGCACTCCGGGACAGGGGCCCTATAATTCACCCCTCCACTTT.

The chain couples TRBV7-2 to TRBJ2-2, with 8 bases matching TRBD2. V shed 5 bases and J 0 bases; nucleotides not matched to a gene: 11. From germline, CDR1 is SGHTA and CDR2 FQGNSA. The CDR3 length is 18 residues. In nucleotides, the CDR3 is TGTGCCAGCAGCACCAGCGGGAGCCTAAAACCGAACACCGGGGAGCTGTTTTTT. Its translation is CASSTSGSLKPNTGELFF.

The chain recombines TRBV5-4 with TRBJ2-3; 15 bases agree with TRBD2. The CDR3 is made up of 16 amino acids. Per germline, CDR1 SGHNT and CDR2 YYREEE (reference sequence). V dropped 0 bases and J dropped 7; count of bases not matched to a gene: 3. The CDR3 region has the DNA TGTGCCAGCAGCTTGGCCGGGACTAGCGGGGGGTATACGCAGTATTTT. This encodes CASSLAGTSGGYTQYF.

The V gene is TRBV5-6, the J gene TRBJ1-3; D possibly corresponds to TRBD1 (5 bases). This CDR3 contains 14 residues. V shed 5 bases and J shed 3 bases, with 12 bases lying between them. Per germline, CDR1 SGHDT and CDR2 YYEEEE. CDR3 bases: TGTGCCAGCAGGTTTCGGGGGGATGGAAACACCATATATTTT. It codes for CASRFRGDGNTIYF.

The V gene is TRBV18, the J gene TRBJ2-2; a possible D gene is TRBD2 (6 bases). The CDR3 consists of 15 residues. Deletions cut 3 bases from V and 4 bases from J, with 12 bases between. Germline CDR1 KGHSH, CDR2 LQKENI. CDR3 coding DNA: TGTGCCAGCTCACCGCTTAGCGGTGGCACCGGGGAGCTGTTTTTT. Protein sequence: CASSPLSGGTGELFF.

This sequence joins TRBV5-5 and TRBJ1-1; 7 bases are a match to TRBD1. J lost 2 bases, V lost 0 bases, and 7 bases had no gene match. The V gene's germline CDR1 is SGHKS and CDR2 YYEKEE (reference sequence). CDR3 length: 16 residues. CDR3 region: CASSLALGTVNTEAFF. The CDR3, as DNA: TGTGCCAGCAGCTTGGCACTCGGGACAGTAAACACTGAAGCTTTCTTT.